The rows below give T cell receptor beta chains drawn from one sample of a study of identical twins. TCRdb independently ran MiXCR on the 5' RACE reads; one entry per CDR3 protein. In the table there are 460,000 or so distinct CDR3 sequences, 12% to 15% of which are singletons. These data were also filed under a second study, of yellow fever vaccine responses in identical twins.

The material sequenced was CD4+ T cells sorted from blood. The receptor set was obtained from a woman aged 18-29 years in good health. The CDR3 runs from the conserved cysteine through the conserved F or W. A D gene is named only where the DNA matches it firmly. Clone size is not always given. Where it is, it says once, few, many or a class for expanded clones.

cdr3_nt,cdr3_aa,j_call,v_call,clone_size,d_call
TGTGCCAGCAGCAAAGGGGCTCCACCCCGATACAATGAGCAGTTCTTC,CASSKGAPPRYNEQFF,TRBJ2-1,TRBV7-8,.,.
TGTGCCAGCAGCACTCCCGGACAGGGCTCTGGAAACACCATATATTTT,CASSTPGQGSGNTIYF,TRBJ1-3,TRBV7-2,few,TRBD1
TGTGCCACCAGCAGAATGGACAGAGCTAACTATGGCTACACCTTC,CATSRMDRANYGYTF,TRBJ1-2,TRBV15,.,.
TGTGCCACCAGCAGAGATCGGGGTAGCGAGCAGTACTTC,CATSRDRGSEQYF,TRBJ2-7,TRBV15,.,.
TGTGCCAGCTCACCACCGGCACCGAGCTCCTACAATGAGCAGTTCTTC,CASSPPAPSSYNEQFF,TRBJ2-1,TRBV18,.,.
TGTGCCACCATGGGACAGCCGAACACTGAAGCTTTCTTT,CATMGQPNTEAFF,TRBJ1-1,TRBV19,.,TRBD1
TGTGCCAGCAGCGAACCAGGACAGTTGAACACCGGGGAGCTGTTTTTT,CASSEPGQLNTGELFF,TRBJ2-2,TRBV6-1,few,.
TGCGCCAGCAGTTTTACCTCCACAGGGGATACGCAGTATTTT,CASSFTSTGDTQYF,TRBJ2-3,TRBV5-1,many,.
TGTGCCACCAGCAGAGATCCCGGAAACACCGGGGAGCTGTTTTTT,CATSRDPGNTGELFF,TRBJ2-2,TRBV15,.,.
TGCAGTGCTAGAGATCTGGGGATCTCTTATAATTCACCCCTCCACTTT,CSARDLGISYNSPLHF,TRBJ1-6,TRBV20-1,few,.
TGCAGTGCTACCTTTGGGACTAGCGGGAGCGGTACGCAGTATTTT,CSATFGTSGSGTQYF,TRBJ2-3,TRBV20-1,few,TRBD2
TGCGCCAGCAGCCAAGTCCGGGCGGGAGGGCCTCAAGGCAATGAGCAGTTCTTC,CASSQVRAGGPQGNEQFF,TRBJ2-1,TRBV4-3,few,TRBD2
TGTGCCAGGGCTAGCGACACAGATACGCAGTATTTT,CARASDTDTQYF,TRBJ2-3,TRBV21-1,.,.
TGCAGTGCGCAACTAGCGGGGAGCACAGATACGCAGTATTTT,CSAQLAGSTDTQYF,TRBJ2-3,TRBV20-1,few,TRBD2
TGCGCCAGCAGACCAGACGACAGGGGGTCAGCCTACGAGCAGTACTTC,CASRPDDRGSAYEQYF,TRBJ2-7,TRBV5-1,.,TRBD1
TGCGCCACCCGGTCAGAAGATACGCAGTTTTTT,CATRSEDTQFF,TRBJ2-3,TRBV5-1,once,.
TGTGCCAGTAGTAATCTAGCGGCCAATGAGCAGTTCTTC,CASSNLAANEQFF,TRBJ2-1,TRBV19,few,TRBD2
TGTGCCAGCAGTTTAATTGGAGGCACCGGGGAGCTGTTTTTT,CASSLIGGTGELFF,TRBJ2-2,TRBV12-3/TRBV12-4,many,.
TGTGCCAGCAGTGACGCGCCCGGGACAGGGGGAAGCACAGATACGCAGTATTTT,CASSDAPGTGGSTDTQYF,TRBJ2-3,TRBV6-1,.,TRBD1
TGTGCCAGCCTGACAGGGCACACAGATACGCAGTATTTT,CASLTGHTDTQYF,TRBJ2-3,TRBV6-2/TRBV6-3,.,TRBD1
TGTGCCAGCAGTCCATCCTATGGCTACACCTTC,CASSPSYGYTF,TRBJ1-2,TRBV6-2/TRBV6-3,.,.
TGTGCCAGCAGTAAGACTAGCGGCGCGAACACCGGGGAGCTGTTTTTT,CASSKTSGANTGELFF,TRBJ2-2,TRBV6-1,few,TRBD2
TGTGCCAGCAGTGACACAGCCTACGAGCAGTACTTC,CASSDTAYEQYF,TRBJ2-7,TRBV6-1,once,.
TGTGCCAGCACCTTACTAGACCCCGCCTACAATGAGCAGTTCTTC,CASTLLDPAYNEQFF,TRBJ2-1,TRBV6-5,few,.
TGTGCCAGCATCCCCTCGGGGGGAAACAATGAGCAGTTCTTC,CASIPSGGNNEQFF,TRBJ2-1,TRBV28,few,TRBD2
TGTGCCATCAGTGAAACCCCCGGGACTAGGGGGGCAGATACGCAGTATTTT,CAISETPGTRGADTQYF,TRBJ2-3,TRBV10-3,many,TRBD2
TGCGCCAGCAGCCTCAGACAGGGGACAGATACGCAGTATTTT,CASSLRQGTDTQYF,TRBJ2-3,TRBV5-1,many,TRBD1